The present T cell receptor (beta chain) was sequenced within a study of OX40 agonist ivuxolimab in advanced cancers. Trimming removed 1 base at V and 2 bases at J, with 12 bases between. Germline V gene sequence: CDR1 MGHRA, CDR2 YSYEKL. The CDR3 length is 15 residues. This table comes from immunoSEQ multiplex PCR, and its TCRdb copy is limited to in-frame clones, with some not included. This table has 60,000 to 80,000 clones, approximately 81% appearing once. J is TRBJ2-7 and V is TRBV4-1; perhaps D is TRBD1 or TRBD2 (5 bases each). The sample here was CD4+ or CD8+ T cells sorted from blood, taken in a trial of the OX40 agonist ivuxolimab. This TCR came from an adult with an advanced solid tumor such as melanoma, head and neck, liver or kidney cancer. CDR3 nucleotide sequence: TGCGCCAGCAGCCAAGGTAGACAGCGGACCTACGAGCAGTACTTC. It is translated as CASSQGRQRTYEQYF.